The clone carrying this T cell receptor (beta chain) has a count of ten or more. Germline CDR1 and CDR2: LGHDT and YNNKEL (reference sequence). This CDR3 spans 15 amino acids. Germline trimming cut 4 bases from V and 6 bases from J; bases unmatched to any gene: 7. The investigators amplified TCR beta CDR3 regions from RNA transcripts. HTBI primers drove first-round RT-PCR of the TCR CDR3. TCRdb reprocessed the multiplex PCR reads via MiXCR and lists one record per CDR3 protein. This table holds some 300,000 distinct CDR3 sequences, about an eighth found once. The data originate from a study of T cells in Graves' hyperthyroidism and ophthalmopathy.

The sample consisted of blood. The source is a woman between 25 and 40 years old with Graves' hyperthyroidism that later progressed to Graves' ophthalmopathy. This chain connects TRBV3-1 to TRBJ2-2; TRBD1 matches at 8 bases. The DNA for the CDR3 is TGTGCCAGCAGCCGAACGGACAGGGTTGCCGGGGAGCTGTTTTTT. Encoded protein: CASSRTDRVAGELFF.